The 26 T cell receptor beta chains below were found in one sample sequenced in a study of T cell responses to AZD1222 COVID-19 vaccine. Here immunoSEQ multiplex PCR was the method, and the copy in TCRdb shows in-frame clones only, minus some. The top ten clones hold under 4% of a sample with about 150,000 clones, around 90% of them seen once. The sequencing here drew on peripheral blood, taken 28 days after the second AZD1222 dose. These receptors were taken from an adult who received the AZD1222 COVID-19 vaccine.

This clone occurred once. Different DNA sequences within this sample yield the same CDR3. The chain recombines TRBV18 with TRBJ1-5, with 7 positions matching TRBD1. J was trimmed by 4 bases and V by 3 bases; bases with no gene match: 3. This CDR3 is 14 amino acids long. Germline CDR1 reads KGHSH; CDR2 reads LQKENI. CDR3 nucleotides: TGTGCCAGCTCACCGACAGGGAATAATCAGCCCCAGCATTTT. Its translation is CASSPTGNNQPQHF.

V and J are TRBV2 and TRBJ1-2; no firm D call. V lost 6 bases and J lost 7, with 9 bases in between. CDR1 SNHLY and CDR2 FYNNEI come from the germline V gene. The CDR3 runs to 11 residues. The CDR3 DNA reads TGTGCCAGCAGCCTCACTGGTGGCTACACCTTC. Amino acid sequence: CASSLTGGYTF.

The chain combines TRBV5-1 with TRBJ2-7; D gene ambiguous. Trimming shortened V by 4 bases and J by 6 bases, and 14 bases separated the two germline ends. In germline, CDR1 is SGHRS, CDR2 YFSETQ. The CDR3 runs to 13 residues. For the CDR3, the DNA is TGCGCCAGCAGCGGACGGACCACTACCGAGCAGTACTTC. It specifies CASSGRTTTEQYF. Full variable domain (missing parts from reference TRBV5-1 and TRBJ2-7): KAGVTQTPRYLIKTRGQQVTLSCSPISGHRSVSWYQQTPGQGLQFLFEYFSETQRNKGNFPGRFSGRQFSNSRSEMNVSTLELGDSALYLCASSGRTTTEQYFGPGTRLTVT.

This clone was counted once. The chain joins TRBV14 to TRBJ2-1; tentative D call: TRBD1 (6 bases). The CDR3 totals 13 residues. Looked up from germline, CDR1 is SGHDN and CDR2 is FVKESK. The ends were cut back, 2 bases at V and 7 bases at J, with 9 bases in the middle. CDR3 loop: CASSQTGQNEQFF. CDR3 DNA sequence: TGTGCCAGCAGCCAAACAGGGCAGAATGAGCAGTTCTTC. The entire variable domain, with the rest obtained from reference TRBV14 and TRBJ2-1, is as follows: EAGVTQFPSHSVIEKGQTVTLRCDPISGHDNLYWYRRVMGKEIKFLLHFVKESKQDESGMPNNRFLAERTGGTYSTLKVQPAELEDSGVYFCASSQTGQNEQFFGPGTRLTVL.

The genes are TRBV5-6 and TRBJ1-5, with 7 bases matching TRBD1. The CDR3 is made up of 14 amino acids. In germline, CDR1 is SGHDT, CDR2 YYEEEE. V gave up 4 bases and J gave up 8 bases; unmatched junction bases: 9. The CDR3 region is CASSPLRGMEPQHF. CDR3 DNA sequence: TGTGCCAGCAGCCCTCTCAGGGGGATGGAGCCCCAGCATTTT.

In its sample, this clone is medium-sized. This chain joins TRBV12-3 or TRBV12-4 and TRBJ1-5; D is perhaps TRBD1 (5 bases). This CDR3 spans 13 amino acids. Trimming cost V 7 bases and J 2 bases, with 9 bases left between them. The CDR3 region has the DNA TGTGCCAGCATGAGGGGTGGCAATCAGCCCCAGCATTTT. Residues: CASMRGGNQPQHF.

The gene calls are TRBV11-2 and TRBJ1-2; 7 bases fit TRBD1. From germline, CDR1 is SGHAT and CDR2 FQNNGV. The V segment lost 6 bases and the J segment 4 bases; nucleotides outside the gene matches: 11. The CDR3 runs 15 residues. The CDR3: CASSIDRVSGYGYTF. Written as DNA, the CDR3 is TGTGCCAGCAGTATTGACAGGGTTTCGGGCTATGGCTACACCTTC.

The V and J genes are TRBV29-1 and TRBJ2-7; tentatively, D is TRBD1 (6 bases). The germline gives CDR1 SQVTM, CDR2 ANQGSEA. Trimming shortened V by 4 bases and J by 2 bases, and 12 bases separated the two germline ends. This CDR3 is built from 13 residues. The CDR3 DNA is TGCAGCGTTGTTGTGACAGGAACCTACGAGCAGTACTTC. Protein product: CSVVVTGTYEQYF.

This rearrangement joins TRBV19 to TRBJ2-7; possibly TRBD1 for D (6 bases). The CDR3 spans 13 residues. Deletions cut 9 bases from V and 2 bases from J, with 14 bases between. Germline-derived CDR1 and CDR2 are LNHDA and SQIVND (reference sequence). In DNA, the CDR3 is TGTGCCAGCTCACAGGGCTATACCTACGAGCAGTACTTC. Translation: CASSQGYTYEQYF.

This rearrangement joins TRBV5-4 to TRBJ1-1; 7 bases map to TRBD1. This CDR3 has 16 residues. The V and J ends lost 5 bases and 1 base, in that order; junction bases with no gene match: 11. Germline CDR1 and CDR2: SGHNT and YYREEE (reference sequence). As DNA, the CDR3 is TGTGCCAGCAGTCCCTCCCCCGACAGGGCGAACACTGAAGCTTTCTTT. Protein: CASSPSPDRANTEAFF.

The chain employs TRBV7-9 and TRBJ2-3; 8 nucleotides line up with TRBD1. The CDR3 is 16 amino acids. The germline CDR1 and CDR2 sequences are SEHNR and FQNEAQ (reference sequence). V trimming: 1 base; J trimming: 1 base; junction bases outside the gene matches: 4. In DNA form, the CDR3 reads TGTGCCAGCAGCTTAGATTCAGGGGGCGGCACAGATACGCAGTATTTT. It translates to CASSLDSGGGTDTQYF.

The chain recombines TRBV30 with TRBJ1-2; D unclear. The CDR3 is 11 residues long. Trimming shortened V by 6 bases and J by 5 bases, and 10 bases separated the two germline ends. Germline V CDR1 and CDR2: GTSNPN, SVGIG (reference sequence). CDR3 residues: CACRSRYGYTF. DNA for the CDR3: TGTGCCTGCCGATCGCGTTATGGCTACACCTTC.

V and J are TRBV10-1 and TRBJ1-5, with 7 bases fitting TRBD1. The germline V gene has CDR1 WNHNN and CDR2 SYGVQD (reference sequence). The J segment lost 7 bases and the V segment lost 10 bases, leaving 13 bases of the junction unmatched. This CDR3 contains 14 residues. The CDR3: CANIRQGVTQPQHF. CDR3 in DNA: TGCGCCAACATAAGACAGGGTGTCACCCAGCCCCAGCATTTT.

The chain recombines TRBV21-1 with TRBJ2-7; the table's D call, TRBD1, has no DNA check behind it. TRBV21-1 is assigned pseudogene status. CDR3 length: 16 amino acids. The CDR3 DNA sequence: TGTGCCAGCAACAAAGGTCCTCGGACAGGGCACTACGAGCAGTACTTC. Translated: CASNKGPRTGHYEQYF.

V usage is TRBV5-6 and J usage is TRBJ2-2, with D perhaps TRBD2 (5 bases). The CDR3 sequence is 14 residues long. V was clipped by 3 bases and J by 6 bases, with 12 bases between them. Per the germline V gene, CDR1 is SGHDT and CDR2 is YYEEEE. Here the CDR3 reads CASSSASRSGELFF. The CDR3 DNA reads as TGTGCCAGCAGCTCGGCTAGCAGATCCGGGGAGCTGTTTTTT.

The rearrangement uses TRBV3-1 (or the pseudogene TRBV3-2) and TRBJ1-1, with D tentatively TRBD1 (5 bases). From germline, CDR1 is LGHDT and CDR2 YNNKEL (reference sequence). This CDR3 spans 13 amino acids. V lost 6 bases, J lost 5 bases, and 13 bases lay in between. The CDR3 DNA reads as TGTGCCAGCAGTCGAGTCGGGGGGACTGAAGCTTTCTTT. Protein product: CASSRVGGTEAFF.

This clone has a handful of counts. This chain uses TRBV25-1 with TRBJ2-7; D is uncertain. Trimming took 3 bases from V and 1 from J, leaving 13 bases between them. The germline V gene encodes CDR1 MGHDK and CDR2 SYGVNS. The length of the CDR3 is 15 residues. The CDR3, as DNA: TGTGCCAGCAGTGACCCTGCTACCGGGTCCTACGAGCAGTACTTC. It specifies CASSDPATGSYEQYF.

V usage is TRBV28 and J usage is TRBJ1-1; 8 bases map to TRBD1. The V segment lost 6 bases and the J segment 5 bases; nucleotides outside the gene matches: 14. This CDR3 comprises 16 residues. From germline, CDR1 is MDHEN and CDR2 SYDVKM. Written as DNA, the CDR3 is TGTGCCAGCAGCAGTCCCTCAGGGGGCCGGGGAACTGAAGCTTTCTTT. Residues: CASSSPSGGRGTEAFF.

The CDR3, as DNA: TGTGCCAGCAGCGGAAGGGGGGTAAACACTGAAGCTTTCTTT. Amino acids: CASSGRGVNTEAFF. The chain combines TRBV2 with TRBJ1-1, with D possibly matching TRBD1 (6 bases). The CDR3 sequence is 14 residues long. V lost 6 bases, J lost 2 bases, and 13 bases lay in between. The germline CDR1 and CDR2 sequences are SNHLY and FYNNEI.

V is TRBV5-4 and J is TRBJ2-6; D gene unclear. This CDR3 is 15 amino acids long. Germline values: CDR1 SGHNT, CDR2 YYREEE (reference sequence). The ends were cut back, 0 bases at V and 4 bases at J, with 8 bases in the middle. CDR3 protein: CASSLGSSGANVLTF. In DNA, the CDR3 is TGTGCCAGCAGCTTGGGAAGTTCCGGGGCCAACGTCCTGACTTTC. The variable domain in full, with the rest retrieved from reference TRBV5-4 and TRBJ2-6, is ETGVTQSPTHLIKTRGQQVTLRCSSQSGHNTVSWYQQALGQGPQFIFQYYREEENGRGNFPPRFSGLQFPNYSSELNVNALELDDSALYLCASSLGSSGANVLTFGAGSRLTVL.

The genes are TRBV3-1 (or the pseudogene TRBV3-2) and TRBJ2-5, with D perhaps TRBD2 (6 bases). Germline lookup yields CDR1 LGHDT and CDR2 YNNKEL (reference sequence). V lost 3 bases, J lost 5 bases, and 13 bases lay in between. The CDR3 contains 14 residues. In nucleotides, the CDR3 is TGTGCCAGCAGCCACGGACGGGAGAGGGAGACCCAGTACTTC. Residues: CASSHGRERETQYF.

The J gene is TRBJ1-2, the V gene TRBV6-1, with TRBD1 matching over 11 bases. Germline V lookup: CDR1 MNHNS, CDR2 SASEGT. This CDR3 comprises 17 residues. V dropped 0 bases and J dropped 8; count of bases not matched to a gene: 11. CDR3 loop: CASSEALVGQGAEGYTF. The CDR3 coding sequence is TGTGCCAGCAGTGAAGCGCTGGTAGGACAGGGGGCGGAAGGCTACACCTTC.

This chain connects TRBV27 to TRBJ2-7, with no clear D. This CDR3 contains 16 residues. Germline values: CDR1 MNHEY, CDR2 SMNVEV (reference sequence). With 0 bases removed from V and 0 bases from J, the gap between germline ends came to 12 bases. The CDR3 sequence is CASSLSTGASSYEQYF. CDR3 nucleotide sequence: TGTGCCAGCAGTTTATCTACCGGCGCGAGCTCCTACGAGCAGTACTTC.

CDR3 protein: CASAGQGPLGEQYF. CDR3 nucleotide sequence: TGCGCCAGCGCTGGACAGGGACCTTTAGGCGAGCAGTACTTC. The chain is built from TRBV5-1 and TRBJ2-7, with TRBD1 matching 8 bases. The CDR3 length is 14 residues. V trimming: 7 bases; J trimming: 6 bases; junction bases outside the gene matches: 12. The germline V gene has CDR1 SGHRS and CDR2 YFSETQ.

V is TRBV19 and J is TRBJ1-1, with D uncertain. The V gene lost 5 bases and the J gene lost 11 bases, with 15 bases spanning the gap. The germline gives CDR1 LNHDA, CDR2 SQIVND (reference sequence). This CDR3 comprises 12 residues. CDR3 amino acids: CASSEATERAFF. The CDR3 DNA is TGTGCCAGTAGTGAGGCCACGGAAAGGGCTTTCTTT.

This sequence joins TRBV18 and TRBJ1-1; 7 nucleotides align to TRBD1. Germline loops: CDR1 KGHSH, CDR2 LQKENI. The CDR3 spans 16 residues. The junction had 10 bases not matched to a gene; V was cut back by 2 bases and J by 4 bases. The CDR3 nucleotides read TGTGCCAGCTCACCAGGGGCAGGGGGGGTAGGCACTGAAGCTTTCTTT. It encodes CASSPGAGGVGTEAFF.